This T cell receptor beta chain derives from a study of CD8 T cells in ankylosing spondylitis. Overall study results and limits: Reactive arthritis synovial fluid and blood previously showed some of these motif variants. Disease-linked clones, CD8+, were relatively rare in peripheral blood. Researchers reportedly found disease-linked clones significantly enriched in matched ankylosing spondylitis synovial fluid. Ankylosing spondylitis blood appeared to carry a characteristic TCR beta motif of seven to nine highly homologous variants.

Using quantitative 5'-RACE with molecular barcodes, the authors made TCR beta libraries. TCRdb re-analysed the 5' RACE reads in MiXCR, keeping a single row per CDR3 protein. The repertoire consists of a few hundred thousand distinct CDR3 sequences, with 20% to 25% occurring once and the leading ten covering approximately 16%. The CDR3 extends over 12 amino acids. The germline gives CDR1 SNHLY, CDR2 FYNNEI. V was pared by 7 bases and J by 4 bases, with 10 bases between. On this clonotype itself: Its matching antigen is unknown.

The chain has TRBV2 and TRBJ1-1; D remains ambiguous. This sequence was found in a male donor with ankylosing spondylitis. The specimen was blood, either unsorted or a sorted T cell fraction (not recorded which). CDR3: CASNREITEAFF. The CDR3 DNA sequence: TGTGCCAGCAATCGGGAAATCACTGAAGCTTTCTTT.